These 22 T cell receptor beta chains came from one sample sequenced in a study of shared clonotypes between healthy human individuals (dated by TCRdb to 2020 to 2022). The library was generated by the immunoSEQ multiplex PCR assay. TCRdb holds this immuneACCESS table with in-frame rearrangements only. Some clones are missing; in checked studies, unresolved V genes explain under half, and the rest has no known cause. Recorded for this sample are 2,500,000 or so clones; just under 95% of them occurred a single time. The ten largest clones represent more than 0.35% of the sample. The sequencing sample was made of naive CD4+ T cells from PBMCs. The intended sense of this specimen's cell subset or site label: CD45RA+ positively selected. These receptors all come from a man aged 18 to 29 in good health. Some clones in this sample may be carry-over from other donors' samples.

The V call is TRBV2, the J call TRBJ2-3, with 10 positions matching TRBD1. CDR1 and CDR2 from the germline V gene are SNHLY and FYNNEI. Trimming removed 6 bases from V and 0 bases from J; junction bases left unmatched: 3. The CDR3 length is 15 residues. This CDR3 is CASRGTGASTDTQYF. In DNA, the CDR3 is TGTGCCAGCAGGGGGACAGGGGCTAGCACAGATACGCAGTATTTT.

V is TRBV5-1 and J is TRBJ2-1; 13 nucleotides align to TRBD2. The germline CDR1 and CDR2 sequences are SGHRS and YFSETQ. J lost 5 bases, V lost 5 bases, and 4 bases had no gene match. The CDR3 contains 15 residues. CDR3 protein: CASRGLAGADNEQFF. CDR3 nucleotides: TGCGCCAGCAGAGGACTAGCGGGAGCTGACAATGAGCAGTTCTTC.

Only one count was recorded for this clone. The chain uses TRBV30 and TRBJ2-7; D may be TRBD2 (6 bases). CDR1 is GTSNPN and CDR2 is SVGIG in the germline V gene (reference sequence). The CDR3 contains 15 residues. V shed 3 bases and J shed 0 bases, with 15 bases lying between them. In DNA, the CDR3 is TGTGCCTGGAGCCGGCCGGGCGGGATCTCCTACGAGCAGTACTTC. As protein: CAWSRPGGISYEQYF. Drawing the rest from reference TRBV30 and TRBJ2-7, the complete variable domain is SQTIHQWPATLVQPVGSPLSLECTVEGTSNPNLYWYRQAAGRGLQLLFYSVGIGQISSEVPQNLSASRPQDRQFILSSKKLLLSDSGFYLCAWSRPGGISYEQYFGPGTRLTVT.

The V and J genes are TRBV2 and TRBJ2-1; D unresolved. Trimming shortened V by 5 bases and J by 8 bases, and 7 bases separated the two germline ends. Germline-derived CDR1 and CDR2 are SNHLY and FYNNEI. The CDR3 length is 11 residues. In nucleotides, the CDR3 is TGTGCCAGCAGTATTGTGGATGAGCAGTTCTTC. Translated: CASSIVDEQFF.

The rearrangement uses TRBV5-6 and TRBJ2-2, with no clear D. Trimming removed 3 bases at V and 9 bases at J, with 6 bases between. The CDR3 covers 11 residues. Looked up from germline, CDR1 is SGHDT and CDR2 is YYEEEE. Written as DNA, the CDR3 is TGTGCCAGCAGCTACGACCGGGAGCTGTTTTTT. Protein sequence: CASSYDRELFF.

The V gene is TRBV28, the J gene TRBJ2-1; possibly TRBD1 for D (6 bases). Germline V gives CDR1 MDHEN, CDR2 SYDVKM. Deletions cut 5 bases from V and 1 base from J, with 9 bases between. The CDR3 is 14 residues long. CDR3 in amino acids: CASSLDRSYNEQFF. The CDR3 DNA follows: TGTGCCAGCAGTCTGGACAGATCCTACAATGAGCAGTTCTTC.

The rearrangement joins TRBV5-1 to TRBJ2-2; TRBD2 matches 7 bases. J gave up 3 bases and V 4 bases, and 9 bases lay outside the gene matches. Germline V gives CDR1 SGHRS, CDR2 YFSETQ. The length of the CDR3 is 16 residues. CDR3 in amino acids: CASSLGWLADTGELFF. The DNA for the CDR3 is TGCGCCAGCAGCCTTGGATGGCTAGCGGACACCGGGGAGCTGTTTTTT.

The chain recombines TRBV5-4 with TRBJ2-3, with 9 bases matching TRBD1. Germline assignment: CDR1 SGHNT and CDR2 YYREEE (reference sequence). V shed 4 bases, J shed 6 bases, and the junction held 12 bases outside the gene matches. The CDR3 has 16 residues. For the CDR3, the DNA is TGTGCCAGCAGCGGAGACAGGGGGTTGCGATGGGATACGCAGTATTTT. Its protein is CASSGDRGLRWDTQYF.

This sequence joins TRBV6-1 and TRBJ2-7; TRBD1 or TRBD2 may be the D gene (6 bases each). The germline CDR1 and CDR2 sequences are MNHNS and SASEGT. The CDR3 has 15 amino acids. The V gene lost 1 base and the J gene lost 2 bases, with 12 bases spanning the gap. CDR3 protein: CASSEGGTRAYEQYF. CDR3 bases: TGTGCCAGCAGTGAAGGCGGGACAAGAGCCTACGAGCAGTACTTC.

The chain uses TRBV28 and TRBJ1-1; D is undetermined. Germline V lookup: CDR1 MDHEN, CDR2 SYDVKM. V lost 3 bases and J 6 bases, leaving 11 bases between the germline ends. The CDR3 covers 13 residues. The CDR3 is CASSLVGNPEAFF. The CDR3 nucleotides read TGTGCCAGCAGTTTGGTAGGAAACCCTGAAGCTTTCTTT.

This sequence joins TRBV11-2 and TRBJ2-1; D is possibly TRBD1 (5 bases). V gave up 5 bases and J gave up 4 bases, with 24 bases separating them. The CDR3 consists of 18 residues. The germline V gene has CDR1 SGHAT and CDR2 FQNNGV. CDR3 nucleotide sequence: TGTGCCAGCAGCCCTCTTTATTTGAGTCAGGGTAGATACAATGAGCAGTTCTTC. The encoded protein is CASSPLYLSQGRYNEQFF. The full variable domain, with the rest looked up from reference TRBV11-2 and TRBJ2-1, is EAGVAQSPRYKIIEKRQSVAFWCNPISGHATLYWYQQILGQGPKLLIQFQNNGVVDDSQLPKDRFSAERLKGVDSTLKIQPAKLEDSAVYLCASSPLYLSQGRYNEQFFGPGTRLTVL.

The CDR3 DNA follows: TGTGCTAGTGGGGCGACTAGCGGAACCTACAATGAGCAGTTCTTC. Its protein product is CASGATSGTYNEQFF. The genes are TRBV12-5 and TRBJ2-1; 9 nucleotides align to TRBD2. V was pared by 6 bases and J by 2 bases, with 5 bases of the junction left unmatched. Germline CDR1 is LGHNT and CDR2 is FRNRAP. CDR3 length: 15 residues.

Points on this clone: Within the sample, other DNA sequences also encode this same CDR3. The rearrangement links TRBV5-1 to TRBJ1-3, with 9 bases fitting TRBD1. Germline-derived CDR1 and CDR2 are SGHRS and YFSETQ. The CDR3 is made up of 16 amino acids. V was clipped by 3 bases and J by 0 bases; unmatched bases: 4. The CDR3 bases are TGCGCCAGCAGCTCCGGGACAGGGCTCTCTGGAAACACCATATATTTT. As protein: CASSSGTGLSGNTIYF.

This chain connects TRBV5-1 to TRBJ1-4; D uncertain. The germline V gene encodes CDR1 SGHRS and CDR2 YFSETQ. There are 16 residues in the CDR3. Trimming removed 5 bases from V and 0 bases from J, with 14 bases in between. The CDR3 DNA sequence: TGCGCCAGCAGATCGGGCAGAACGACAACTAATGAAAAACTGTTTTTT. Protein product: CASRSGRTTTNEKLFF.

This CDR3 reads CASSLGRGNTIYF. The CDR3 DNA follows: TGTGCCAGCAGCTTGGGGCGGGGAAACACCATATATTTT. The V and J genes are TRBV5-6 and TRBJ1-3; D is unclear. Germline CDR1 and CDR2: SGHDT and YYEEEE. V was shortened by 0 bases and J by 4 bases, with 5 bases between the two germline ends. The CDR3 sequence is 13 residues long.

The chain recombines TRBV11-2 with TRBJ2-5; 7 nucleotides match TRBD2. The CDR3 contains 13 residues. Trimming removed 8 bases from V and 5 bases from J; junction bases left unmatched: 8. Germline assignment: CDR1 SGHAT and CDR2 FQNNGV. The CDR3 region has the DNA TGTGCCAGCGGGAGGGCCATCTTGGAGACCCAGTACTTC. It is translated as CASGRAILETQYF.

The CDR3 nucleotides read TGTGCCAGCTCACGACAGGGGGCGCGGGACACTGAAGCTTTCTTT. Protein product: CASSRQGARDTEAFF. The V call is TRBV18, the J call TRBJ1-1, with TRBD1 matching 10 bases. This CDR3 spans 15 amino acids. The V gene's germline CDR1 is KGHSH and CDR2 LQKENI. V trimming: 4 bases; J trimming: 3 bases; junction bases outside the gene matches: 5. The full variable domain, rest sourced from reference TRBV18 and TRBJ1-1, is NAGVMQNPRHLVRRRGQEARLRCSPMKGHSHVYWYRQLPEEGLKFMVYLQKENIIDESGMPKERFSAEFPKEGPSILRIQQVVRGDSAAYFCASSRQGARDTEAFFGQGTRLTVV.

The chain links TRBV28 to TRBJ2-3; 12 bases are a match to TRBD2. Germline V lookup: CDR1 MDHEN, CDR2 SYDVKM. This CDR3 has 17 amino acids. Trimming removed 3 bases from V and 2 bases from J; junction bases left unmatched: 6. The chain's CDR3 is CASSLGLAGGPTDTQYF. CDR3 in DNA: TGTGCCAGCAGTTTGGGGCTAGCGGGAGGGCCCACAGATACGCAGTATTTT.

This clone was seen once. The V call is TRBV9, the J call TRBJ2-2, with 7 bases fitting TRBD1. There are 15 residues in the CDR3. Losses at the gene ends were 3 bases for V and 4 bases for J; bases not matched to a gene: 6. The V gene's germline CDR1 is SGDLS and CDR2 YYNGEE. In DNA, the CDR3 is TGTGCCAGCAGCGCGCAACCAGGGGGCACCGGGGAGCTGTTTTTT. Its translation is CASSAQPGGTGELFF.

In regard to this clone: Other DNA sequences in this specimen translate into the identical CDR3. This sequence joins TRBV30 and TRBJ1-1, with a weak D call TRBD1 (5 bases). There are 13 residues in the CDR3. Trimming removed 2 bases from V and 5 bases from J, with 12 bases in between. Germline CDR1 reads GTSNPN; CDR2 reads SVGIG (reference sequence). The CDR3 DNA reads TGTGCCTGGAGTTCAGGGATTGGAACTGAAGCTTTCTTT. Translation: CAWSSGIGTEAFF. Full variable domain (rest looked up from reference TRBV30 and TRBJ1-1): SQTIHQWPATLVQPVGSPLSLECTVEGTSNPNLYWYRQAAGRGLQLLFYSVGIGQISSEVPQNLSASRPQDRQFILSSKKLLLSDSGFYLCAWSSGIGTEAFFGQGTRLTVV.

This sequence joins TRBV6-5 and TRBJ2-7; a weak D match, TRBD2 (5 bases). Between the trimmed V and J ends, which lost 2 bases and 2 bases, there was a span of 7 bases. The CDR3 has 13 residues. CDR1 MNHEY and CDR2 SVGAGI come from the germline V gene. CDR3 sequence: CASSYGRTYEQYF. CDR3 coding DNA: TGTGCCAGCAGTTACGGGAGAACCTACGAGCAGTACTTC.

The chain has TRBV19 and TRBJ2-3; maybe TRBD1 (5 bases). There are 13 residues in the CDR3. The germline V and J ends were trimmed by 4 bases and 4 bases, with 9 bases remaining between them. Per germline, CDR1 LNHDA and CDR2 SQIVND (reference sequence). CDR3 coding DNA: TGTGCCAGTAGTAAGCGACAGCCAGATACGCAGTATTTT. Protein: CASSKRQPDTQYF. The complete variable domain, with remaining parts taken from reference TRBV19 and TRBJ2-3, reads DGGITQSPKYLFRKEGQNVTLSCEQNLNHDAMYWYRQDPGQGLRLIYYSQIVNDFQKGDIAEGYSVSREKKESFPLTVTSAQKNPTAFYLCASSKRQPDTQYFGPGTRLTVL.